This TCR beta chain was captured in a study of technical replicates of blood from a few donors. The repertoire was sequenced with immunoSEQ multiplex PCR; TCRdb's copy has only in-frame clones and lacks some. In the table there are fewer than 90,000 clones, 93% of which are singletons. Trimming cost V 4 bases and J 10 bases, with 12 bases left between them. The CDR3 extends over 12 amino acids. Germline V gene sequence: CDR1 MNHEY, CDR2 SVGAGI. The material sequenced was T cells isolated from PBMCs. The clonotype was recovered from a human donor in good health. This rearrangement joins TRBV6-5 to TRBJ2-3; D is possibly TRBD2 (5 bases). The DNA for the CDR3 is TGTGCCAGCAGTTTCTCCGGGGTTGCGCAGTATTTT. Translation gives CASSFSGVAQYF.